This T cell receptor beta chain was identified in a study of molecular identifiers for immune sequencing clone quantification. General observations from the study: Reports indicate spiked Jurkat TCR RNA from one cell could be found among approximately 1 million naive cells. Because of identical TCR molecules sharing a barcode, sizes of highly expanded clones could be underestimated.

Germline CDR1 is MNHEY and CDR2 is SMNVEV (reference sequence). The V end was cut by 5 bases, the J end by 3 bases, with 8 bases between. There are 13 residues in the CDR3. Naive CD8 T cells were picked out by sorting for CD8+CD4-CCR7+CD45RA+. Notes on this clonotype: The antigen remains unidentified.

Via MiXCR, TCRdb re-called the PCR reads, giving one row per CDR3 protein. The table shows about 500,000 distinct CDR3 sequences, with about 25% occurring only once. The sample taken for sequencing was naive CD8+ T cells from blood, with Jurkat cell RNA spiked in. Described subset: FACS-sorted CD8+CD4-CCR7+CD45RA+ naive T cells. This sequence joins TRBV27 and TRBJ1-5; D is unresolved. This clonotype was sampled from a human donor in good health. Some libraries in this study had Jurkat cell RNA spiked in. CDR3 in amino acids: CASSPYLNQPQHF. CDR3 nucleotides: TGTGCCAGCAGTCCCTACCTCAATCAGCCCCAGCATTTT.